A single sample is the source of the 18 T cell receptor beta chains below, sequenced in a study of blood T cell repertoires in COVID-19. Method: immunoSEQ multiplex PCR; TCRdb's copy keeps in-frame clones and lacks some. The table lists 25,000 to 35,000 clones, 80% to 90% of them singletons. The sequenced sample was peripheral blood. The receptors were sampled from a man older than 75 with acute or convalescent COVID-19.

This clone was counted a single time. The chain combines TRBV5-1 with TRBJ1-2, with TRBD1 identical over 7 bases. V gave up 5 bases and J gave up 4 bases; unmatched junction bases: 11. Germline V gene lookup returns CDR1 SGHRS and CDR2 YFSETQ. The CDR3 consists of 15 residues. CDR3 region: CASRPNLGQLYGYTF. In nucleotides, the CDR3 is TGCGCCAGCAGACCGAATTTGGGACAGCTCTATGGCTACACCTTC.

The chain combines TRBV5-3 with TRBJ2-1, with TRBD1 identical over 9 bases. TRBV5-3 is noted as an ORF with a role that remains uncertain. The CDR3 is 13 amino acids. The CDR3 loop is CADGGQGVSEQFF. The CDR3 region has the DNA TGTGCTGACGGGGGACAGGGCGTAAGTGAGCAGTTCTTC.

The chain recombines TRBV3-1 (or the pseudogene TRBV3-2) with TRBJ2-3; TRBD2 is a possible D gene (5 bases). Trimming took off 1 base at V and 8 bases at J, with 13 bases between the two ends. The germline CDR1 and CDR2 sequences are LGHDT and YNNKEL (reference sequence). The CDR3 totals 14 residues. CDR3: CASSQGLYSGTQYF. CDR3 coding DNA: TGTGCCAGCAGCCAAGGGTTGTACAGCGGTACGCAGTATTTT.

This clone was recorded once. The gene calls are TRBV30 and TRBJ1-1; D remains ambiguous. The CDR3 is made up of 13 amino acids. Germline CDR1 is GTSNPN and CDR2 is SVGIG (reference sequence). Trimming pared 3 bases from V and 0 bases from J, leaving 8 bases between. CDR3 region: CAWSGRLNTEAFF. The CDR3 bases are TGTGCCTGGAGCGGCAGGCTGAACACTGAAGCTTTCTTT.

The chain employs TRBV19 and TRBJ2-1, with D tentatively TRBD2 (5 bases). V dropped 6 bases and J dropped 3 bases, with 9 bases sitting between them. The germline V gene has CDR1 LNHDA and CDR2 SQIVND (reference sequence). CDR3 length: 13 residues. The CDR3 loop reads CASRSRGYNEQFF. The DNA for the CDR3 is TGTGCCAGTAGATCCCGGGGCTACAATGAGCAGTTCTTC.

V usage is TRBV5-8 and J usage is TRBJ1-6, with D tentatively TRBD1 (5 bases). The CDR3 contains 14 residues. The V and J ends lost 0 bases and 4 bases respectively, with 5 bases between them. Germline CDR1 reads SGHTS; CDR2 reads YDEGEE. The CDR3 here is CASSLGQYNSPLHF. Here the CDR3 DNA reads TGTGCCAGCAGCTTGGGACAGTATAATTCACCCCTCCACTTT.

The V gene is TRBV29-1, the J gene TRBJ1-5; 7 bases agree with TRBD1. CDR1 SQVTM and CDR2 ANQGSEA come from the germline V gene. The CDR3 extends over 13 amino acids. V was pared by 4 bases and J by 6 bases, with 6 bases of the junction left unmatched. CDR3 coding DNA: TGCAGCGTTGGACAGGGAGAAGGTCAGCCCCAGCATTTT. It encodes CSVGQGEGQPQHF.

The V gene is TRBV7-9, the J gene TRBJ1-1, with 9 bases aligning to TRBD1. Per the germline V gene, CDR1 is SEHNR and CDR2 is FQNEAQ (reference sequence). This CDR3 has 17 amino acids. After removal of 4 bases from V and 1 base from J, the junction contained 10 bases not matched to a gene. The CDR3 DNA sequence: TGTGCCAGCAGCTCCGGACAGGGGAGTGTTAGGAACACTGAAGCTTTCTTT. It specifies CASSSGQGSVRNTEAFF.

The V and J genes are TRBV10-1 and TRBJ1-6; no clear D gene. Germline CDR1 and CDR2: WNHNN and SYGVQD (reference sequence). The CDR3 runs 13 residues. V lost 6 bases and J lost 8, with 11 bases in between. CDR3 amino acids: CASSRHGDSPLHF. The CDR3 DNA reads TGCGCCAGCAGCCGTCACGGGGATTCACCCCTCCACTTT.

The chain couples TRBV5-1 to TRBJ1-4; TRBD1 aligns across 10 bases. V was pared by 1 base and J by 8 bases, with 2 bases of the junction left unmatched. The CDR3 contains 14 residues. Germline V lookup: CDR1 SGHRS, CDR2 YFSETQ. This CDR3 is CASSLRTGGEKLFF. The CDR3 DNA reads TGCGCCAGCAGCTTGAGGACAGGGGGGGAAAAACTGTTTTTT.

The CDR3 sequence: CASSVFGEETQYF. CDR3 nucleotides: TGTGCCAGCAGTGTATTCGGGGAAGAGACCCAGTACTTC. The V gene is TRBV25-1, the J gene TRBJ2-5, with D tentatively TRBD2 (5 bases). CDR3 length: 13 residues. V gave up 4 bases and J gave up 3 bases, with 9 bases separating them. Germline loops: CDR1 MGHDK, CDR2 SYGVNS.

This sequence joins TRBV10-3 and TRBJ2-7, with D tentatively TRBD2 (6 bases). The CDR3 sequence is 14 residues long. Trimming stripped 7 bases from V and 3 bases from J, with 16 bases between. Germline-derived CDR1 and CDR2 are ENHRY and SYGVKD. CDR3 DNA sequence: TGTGCCATCATCCTTACGGGGGAAATCTACGAGCAGTACTTC. It translates to CAIILTGEIYEQYF.

The chain uses TRBV29-1 and TRBJ1-1; 9 nucleotides line up with TRBD1. CDR1 is SQVTM, CDR2 ANQGSEA, per germline. The J segment lost 1 base and the V segment lost 7 bases, leaving 7 bases of the junction unmatched. The CDR3 is made up of 14 amino acids. The CDR3 DNA reads TGCAGCGCAGGACCGGGACAGGGGAACACTGAAGCTTTCTTT. Protein: CSAGPGQGNTEAFF.

The chain has TRBV28 and TRBJ2-7, with 9 bases fitting TRBD1. V lost 5 bases, J lost 2 bases, and 10 bases stayed unmatched. CDR3 length: 16 residues. Looked up from germline, CDR1 is MDHEN and CDR2 is SYDVKM. Written as DNA, the CDR3 is TGTGCCAGCAGTGTCCCTCCGGGACAGGGAGCCTACGAGCAGTACTTC. It codes for CASSVPPGQGAYEQYF.

The DNA for the CDR3 is TGTGCCAGCAGATTTAGCGGGGGAGGGGGGGATACGCAGTATTTT. Translating gives CASRFSGGGGDTQYF. The chain links TRBV6-5 to TRBJ2-3; TRBD2 aligns across 9 bases. CDR3 length equals 15 residues. V trimming: 6 bases; J trimming: 6 bases; junction bases outside the gene matches: 10. Germline values: CDR1 MNHEY, CDR2 SVGAGI.

The chain joins TRBV3-1 (or the pseudogene TRBV3-2) to TRBJ2-7, with D perhaps matching TRBD1 (6 bases). V lost 3 bases to trimming and J lost 2 bases, with 8 bases between them. CDR3 length: 13 residues. CDR1 LGHDT and CDR2 YNNKEL come from the germline V gene (reference sequence). CDR3 coding DNA: TGTGCCAGCAGCCACGGACAGCCCTACGAGCAGTACTTC. Translating gives CASSHGQPYEQYF.

The chain couples TRBV10-3 to TRBJ2-1, with 11 bases matching TRBD2. V trimming: 2 bases; J trimming: 1 base; junction bases outside the gene matches: 7. This CDR3 has 18 amino acids. CDR1 and CDR2 (germline): ENHRY, SYGVKD. The CDR3 loop reads CAISERLAGGLSYNEQFF. CDR3 nucleotides: TGTGCCATCAGTGAGCGGCTAGCGGGGGGCTTATCCTACAATGAGCAGTTCTTC.

For the CDR3, the DNA is TGTGCCAGCAGTCCATTTCGGACAGGGCGAGGCTACACCTTC. This translates into CASSPFRTGRGYTF. V and J are TRBV6-5 and TRBJ1-2; 8 nucleotides align to TRBD1. The V segment lost 5 bases and the J segment 8 bases; nucleotides outside the gene matches: 10. CDR1 is MNHEY, CDR2 SVGAGI, per germline. The CDR3 length is 14 residues.